The rows below give T cell receptor beta chains drawn from one sample of a study of shared clonotypes between healthy human individuals. TCRdb's table, derived via immunoSEQ multiplex PCR, lists solely in-frame clones and lacks some. The table has over 2 million clones, roughly 96% seen once. What was sequenced was naive CD4+ T cells sorted from blood. These receptors all stem from a young man in good health. CDR3s include the opening cysteine and the closing phenylalanine or tryptophan. The D gene is left open where the match is weak. Clone size is not always given. Where it is, it says once, few, many or a class for expanded clones.

CDR3	DNA	V	J	D	size
CATSTETGGRGGYTF	TGTGCCACCAGCACCGAGACAGGGGGCCGGGGTGGCTACACCTTC	TRBV15	TRBJ1-2	TRBD1	.
CASSLVGQGNYNEQFF	TGTGCCAGCAGCTTAGTAGGCCAGGGGAACTACAATGAGCAGTTCTTC	TRBV11-3	TRBJ2-1	.	.
CASKGGKVSYEQYF	TGTGCCAGCAAGGGAGGAAAGGTTTCCTACGAGCAGTACTTC	TRBV28	TRBJ2-7	.	.
CAWTRDYEQYF	TGTGCCTGGACTAGAGACTACGAGCAGTACTTC	TRBV30	TRBJ2-7	.	.
CASKSVNNEQFF	TGTGCCAGCAAATCGGTAAACAATGAGCAGTTCTTC	TRBV25-1	TRBJ2-1	.	.
CASSVVGGDTEAFF	TGTGCCAGCAGCGTAGTTGGGGGAGACACTGAAGCTTTCTTT	TRBV9	TRBJ1-1	.	.
CASSPLPDSYEQYF	TGTGCCAGCTCACCCCTGCCGGACTCCTACGAGCAGTACTTC	TRBV18	TRBJ2-7	.	.
CAWTPDSFSGNTIYF	TGTGCCTGGACCCCCGATTCCTTCTCTGGAAACACCATATATTTT	TRBV30	TRBJ1-3	.	.
CASSPPGSPNYGYTF	TGTGCCAGCTCACCACCAGGGTCCCCAAACTATGGCTACACCTTC	TRBV18	TRBJ1-2	.	.
CASKPGQNTGELFF	TGTGCCAGTAAGCCGGGACAGAACACCGGGGAGCTGTTTTTT	TRBV19	TRBJ2-2	.	.
CASSLAVAGGRDEQYF	TGTGCCAGCAGCTTAGCGGTAGCGGGAGGGAGGGACGAGCAGTACTTC	TRBV7-2	TRBJ2-7	TRBD2	.
CASSSGQFTEAFF	TGTGCCAGCAGTTCGGGACAGTTTACTGAAGCTTTCTTT	TRBV6-5	TRBJ1-1	TRBD1	.
CASSGLAGQSRIYEQYF	TGCGCCAGCAGCGGACTAGCGGGGCAGTCAAGGATCTACGAGCAGTACTTC	TRBV4-1	TRBJ2-7	TRBD2	.
CASSSAGGKSYNEQFF	TGTGCCAGCAGTTCGGCCGGGGGGAAGTCCTACAATGAGCAGTTCTTC	TRBV28	TRBJ2-1	TRBD2	.
CASSQILAGNNEQFF	TGCGCCAGCAGCCAAATCCTAGCGGGAAACAATGAGCAGTTCTTC	TRBV4-1	TRBJ2-1	TRBD2	.
CASSAVSGANEQYF	TGTGCCAGCAGCGCTGTATCAGGGGCCAACGAGCAGTACTTC	TRBV9	TRBJ2-7	.	.
CAFSPGSTYEQYF	TGTGCCTTCTCCCCGGGAAGTACGTACGAGCAGTACTTC	TRBV30	TRBJ2-7	.	.
CATGDRATGELFF	TGCGCCACCGGGGACAGGGCCACCGGGGAGCTGTTTTTT	TRBV5-1	TRBJ2-2	TRBD1	.
CAIRQGSSYEQYF	TGTGCCATCCGACAGGGGTCGTCGTACGAGCAGTACTTC	TRBV25-1	TRBJ2-7	TRBD1	.
CASSPQVGVVETQYF	TGTGCCAGCTCACCACAGGTTGGGGTGGTGGAGACCCAGTACTTC	TRBV18	TRBJ2-5	.	.
CAIKPSGTGDGEAFF	TGTGCCATCAAGCCTTCCGGGACAGGGGACGGTGAAGCTTTCTTT	TRBV10-3	TRBJ1-1	TRBD1	.
CAWRVLTGNPNYGYTF	TGTGCCTGGAGGGTCCTGACAGGGAATCCGAACTATGGCTACACCTTC	TRBV30	TRBJ1-2	TRBD1	.
CASSFGLAGEYNEQFF	TGCGCCAGCAGCTTCGGACTAGCGGGGGAGTACAATGAGCAGTTCTTC	TRBV5-1	TRBJ2-1	TRBD2	.
CASSLQGTSKYF	TGTGCCAGCAGCCTCCAGGGTACGTCGAAGTACTTC	TRBV14	TRBJ2-5	.	.
CASSRGASTGELFF	TGTGCCAGCTCACGAGGGGCAAGCACCGGGGAGCTGTTTTTT	TRBV18	TRBJ2-2	.	.
CASSLGQLSAQYF	TGTGCCAGCAGCTTGGGACAGTTATCGGCCCAGTACTTC	TRBV5-6	TRBJ2-5	.	.
CASEGQPLSQFF	TGTGCCAGCGAGGGACAGCCCCTTTCGCAGTTCTTC	TRBV6-1	TRBJ2-1	TRBD1	.
CASSSGLATVGSYNSPLHF	TGTGCCAGCAGTTCAGGACTGGCAACGGTTGGGTCCTATAATTCACCCCTCCACTTT	TRBV28	TRBJ1-6	.	.
CASRSDPSGNTIYF	TGTGCCAGTCGATCAGACCCCTCTGGAAACACCATATATTTT	TRBV19	TRBJ1-3	.	.
CASSLYAGSGKGDTQYF	TGTGCCAGCAGTTTATATGCAGGGAGCGGGAAGGGAGATACGCAGTATTTT	TRBV27	TRBJ2-3	TRBD2	once
CASSPEAVYGYTF	TGTGCCAGCAGCCCAGAGGCTGTCTATGGCTACACCTTC	TRBV7-2	TRBJ1-2	.	.
CASSHSGGSGNTIYF	TGTGCCAGCAGCCATTCAGGGGGCTCTGGAAACACCATATATTTT	TRBV5-4	TRBJ1-3	TRBD1	.
CASSFGLRGPGLNEQFF	TGCGCCAGCAGCTTTGGTCTCCGGGGTCCCGGTCTCAATGAGCAGTTCTTC	TRBV5-1	TRBJ2-1	.	.
CAWSSDTSTDTQYF	TGTGCCTGGAGTTCGGACACTAGCACAGATACGCAGTATTTT	TRBV30	TRBJ2-3	.	.
CAWSAVLAGRDTGELFF	TGTGCCTGGAGTGCCGTTTTGGCGGGGAGGGACACCGGGGAGCTGTTTTTT	TRBV30	TRBJ2-2	TRBD2	.
CASSIGTSGSSSYEQYF	TGTGCCAGTAGTATCGGGACTAGCGGGTCGAGCTCCTACGAGCAGTACTTC	TRBV19	TRBJ2-7	TRBD2	.
CASSFGQERRLGTEAFF	TGCGCCAGCAGCTTCGGACAGGAACGCCGTCTGGGCACTGAAGCTTTCTTT	TRBV5-1	TRBJ1-1	TRBD1	once
CAISEGQGETGELFF	TGTGCCATCAGCGAGGGACAGGGGGAAACCGGGGAGCTGTTTTTT	TRBV10-3	TRBJ2-2	TRBD1	.
CASSNTGTGTYNEQFF	TGTGCCAGCAGCAATACCGGGACAGGGACCTACAATGAGCAGTTCTTC	TRBV25-1	TRBJ2-1	TRBD1	.
CASSLRDREAYEQYF	TGTGCCAGCAGCCTCCGGGACAGAGAGGCCTACGAGCAGTACTTC	TRBV11-2	TRBJ2-7	TRBD1	.
CASSLYRGLSYEQYF	TGTGCCAGCAGCTTATACAGGGGCCTCTCCTACGAGCAGTACTTC	TRBV7-2	TRBJ2-7	TRBD1	.
CAIAMGQGARDSGNTIYF	TGTGCCATAGCGATGGGACAGGGGGCGCGGGACTCTGGAAACACCATATATTTT	TRBV10-3	TRBJ1-3	TRBD1	.
CAWSVSDYGYTF	TGTGCCTGGAGTGTTTCTGACTATGGCTACACCTTC	TRBV30	TRBJ1-2	.	once
CAWRLAGTYEQYF	TGTGCCTGGAGACTAGCAGGGACTTACGAGCAGTACTTC	TRBV30	TRBJ2-7	.	.